Following are 14 T cell receptor beta chains from one sample sequenced in a study of T cell responses to AZD1222 COVID-19 vaccine. Profiling relied on immunoSEQ multiplex PCR, and the TCRdb table lists in-frame clones only, not all of them. The sample has 150,000 or so clones, around nine tenths seen once. The specimen comprised peripheral blood, sampled on day 0 of AZD1222 vaccination. These receptors originate from an adult in good health.

J is TRBJ2-5 and V is TRBV15; 9 positions agree with TRBD1. Germline V gene lookup returns CDR1 LNHNV and CDR2 YYDKDF (reference sequence). Trimming cost V 5 bases and J 5 bases; bases outside gene matches: 6. This CDR3 is built from 14 residues. CDR3 loop: CATSSRTGEETQYF. As DNA, the CDR3 is TGTGCCACCAGCTCCAGGACAGGGGAGGAGACCCAGTACTTC.

This clone appeared once. In nucleotides, the CDR3 is TGTGCCAGTAGTAAGGGGGCCGCCCGAGGGACCGGGGAGCTGTTTTTT. It yields the protein CASSKGAARGTGELFF. This chain joins TRBV19 and TRBJ2-2, with TRBD1 matching 7 bases. The CDR3 has 16 residues. With V trimmed by 4 bases and J by 5 bases, 10 bases remained unmatched. The V gene's germline CDR1 is LNHDA and CDR2 SQIVND (reference sequence). The whole variable domain, filled in from reference TRBV19 and TRBJ2-2, reads DGGITQSPKYLFRKEGQNVTLSCEQNLNHDAMYWYRQDPGQGLRLIYYSQIVNDFQKGDIAEGYSVSREKKESFPLTVTSAQKNPTAFYLCASSKGAARGTGELFFGEGSRLTVL.

This clone was picked up one time. The V and J genes are TRBV27 and TRBJ2-7, with D uncertain. The V gene lost 4 bases and the J gene lost 5 bases, with 18 bases spanning the gap. Germline V gene lookup returns CDR1 MNHEY and CDR2 SMNVEV (reference sequence). The CDR3 extends over 15 amino acids. The CDR3 reads CASSSKLIPFDEQYF. CDR3 DNA: TGTGCCAGCAGTTCGAAACTTATTCCGTTTGACGAGCAGTACTTC.

The rearrangement joins TRBV28 to TRBJ1-2; 10 positions agree with TRBD1. Looked up from germline, CDR1 is MDHEN and CDR2 is SYDVKM. This CDR3 spans 18 amino acids. V shed 6 bases and J 2 bases; nucleotides not matched to a gene: 15. Here the CDR3 reads CASRGGTGAYTQNYGYTF. The CDR3, as DNA: TGTGCCAGCAGGGGGGGGACAGGGGCATATACACAAAACTATGGCTACACCTTC.

The V call is TRBV20-1, the J call TRBJ2-1; D uncertain. Germline-derived CDR1 and CDR2 are DFQATT and SNEGSKA (reference sequence). The V gene lost 3 bases and the J gene lost 5 bases, with 11 bases spanning the gap. There are 13 residues in the CDR3. The CDR3 coding sequence is TGCAGTGCTAGTCAGGCCGCTAACAATGAGCAGTTCTTC. Protein: CSASQAANNEQFF.

This chain joins TRBV12-5 and TRBJ2-3, with D unclear. Germline lookup yields CDR1 LGHNT and CDR2 FRNRAP. The CDR3 is made up of 14 amino acids. The ends were cut back, 2 bases at V and 4 bases at J, with 10 bases in the middle. The CDR3 region is CASGLSAVADTQYF. CDR3 bases: TGTGCTAGTGGTTTGAGCGCGGTAGCAGATACGCAGTATTTT.

Comments on this clone: Mismatch with germline at one junction end may stem from a read error. CDR3 amino acids: CATLDLARVTHF. The DNA for the CDR3 is TGTGCCACCCTCGATCTAGCGCGGGTTACGCACTTC. The chain joins TRBV28 to TRBJ2-7; weak D call: TRBD2 (6 bases). The CDR3 totals 12 residues. The germline V gene encodes CDR1 MDHEN and CDR2 SYDVKM.

The rearrangement uses TRBV7-8 and TRBJ2-2; D ambiguous. This CDR3 is built from 15 residues. V lost 4 bases and J 1 base, leaving 10 bases between the germline ends. CDR1 and CDR2 from the germline V gene are SGHVS and FQNEAQ. As DNA, the CDR3 is TGTGCCAGCAGCTCAAGACATCTGAACACCGGGGAGCTGTTTTTT. The encoded protein is CASSSRHLNTGELFF.

This chain links TRBV27 with TRBJ1-2, with 9 positions matching TRBD1. The CDR3 totals 14 residues. The J segment lost 8 bases and the V segment lost 3 bases, leaving 7 bases of the junction unmatched. CDR1 MNHEY and CDR2 SMNVEV come from the germline V gene (reference sequence). CDR3 nucleotide sequence: TGTGCCAGCAGTTTTGTGGGACAGGGTTACGGCTACACCTTC. It translates to CASSFVGQGYGYTF.

This clone was observed a single time. The chain has TRBV24-1 and TRBJ1-1, with D uncertain. This CDR3 is built from 13 residues. Germline V gives CDR1 KGHDR, CDR2 SFDVKD. The germline V and J ends were trimmed by 1 base and 0 bases, with 2 bases remaining between them. The chain's CDR3 is CATSDFLNTEAFF. CDR3 coding DNA: TGTGCCACCAGTGATTTCCTGAACACTGAAGCTTTCTTT.

This clone has a single count. The chain combines TRBV7-3 with TRBJ2-3, with D possibly being TRBD1 (6 bases). This CDR3 comprises 16 residues. V lost 2 bases to trimming and J lost 0 bases, with 12 bases between them. Per germline, CDR1 SGHTA and CDR2 FQGTGA. CDR3 loop: CASSLGLQGSTDTQYF. The DNA of the CDR3 is TGTGCCAGCAGCTTAGGGCTACAGGGTAGCACAGATACGCAGTATTTT.

The chain carries TRBV4-1 and TRBJ1-2, with unresolved D. Deletions cut 0 bases from V and 3 bases from J, with 20 bases between. CDR1 and CDR2 from the germline V gene are MGHRA and YSYEKL. The CDR3 totals 18 residues. The CDR3 nucleotides are TGCGCCAGCAGCCAAGATGACCTCGGCCTTCCCGGGGACTATGGCTACACCTTC. It codes for CASSQDDLGLPGDYGYTF.

This chain connects TRBV18 to TRBJ1-5; TRBD1 aligns across 7 bases. Germline trimming cut 0 bases from V and 5 bases from J; bases unmatched to any gene: 7. The CDR3 has 16 amino acids. The germline V gene has CDR1 KGHSH and CDR2 LQKENI. CDR3 DNA sequence: TGTGCCAGCTCACCACCCCTCGGGACAGTCGATCAGCCCCAGCATTTT. Protein sequence: CASSPPLGTVDQPQHF. The whole variable domain, filled in from reference TRBV18 and TRBJ1-5, reads NAGVMQNPRHLVRRRGQEARLRCSPMKGHSHVYWYRQLPEEGLKFMVYLQKENIIDESGMPKERFSAEFPKEGPSILRIQQVVRGDSAAYFCASSPPLGTVDQPQHFGDGTRLSIL.

V and J are TRBV28 and TRBJ1-1; the match to TRBD1 covers 7 bases. Trimming removed 6 bases from V and 5 bases from J; junction bases left unmatched: 6. This CDR3 comprises 13 residues. Germline V CDR1 and CDR2: MDHEN, SYDVKM. CDR3 in amino acids: CASRPPTGTEAFF. DNA of the CDR3: TGTGCCAGCAGGCCACCGACAGGGACTGAAGCTTTCTTT.